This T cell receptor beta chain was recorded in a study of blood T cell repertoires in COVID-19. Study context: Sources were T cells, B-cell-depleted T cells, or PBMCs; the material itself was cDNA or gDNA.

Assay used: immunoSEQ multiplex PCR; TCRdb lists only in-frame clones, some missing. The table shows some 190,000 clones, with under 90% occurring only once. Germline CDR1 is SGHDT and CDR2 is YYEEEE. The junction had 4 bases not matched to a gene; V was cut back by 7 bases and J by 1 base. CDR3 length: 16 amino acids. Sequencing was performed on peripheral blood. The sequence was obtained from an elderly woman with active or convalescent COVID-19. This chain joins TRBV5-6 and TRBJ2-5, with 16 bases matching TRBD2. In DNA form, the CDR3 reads TGTGCCAGCTCGGGACTAGCGGGAGGGCCCCAAGAGACCCAGTACTTC. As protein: CASSGLAGGPQETQYF.